A selection of T cell receptor beta chains follows, all from one sample in a study of blood T cell repertoires in COVID-19. Sequenced by immunoSEQ multiplex PCR; TCRdb stores in-frame clones only, minus some. Among 200,000 to 300,000 clones listed, approximately 83% were seen once. The specimen sequenced was peripheral blood. The receptors here all came from a woman aged 30 to 39 who had recovered from COVID-19. CDR3s include the opening cysteine and the closing phenylalanine or tryptophan. Fields, in order: D gene, clone size, V gene, J gene, CDR3 protein, CDR3 DNA. A D gene is named only where the DNA matches it firmly. Clone size appears in some rows only: once, few, many, or a class for an expanded clone.

>NA|NA|TRBV30|TRBJ2-1
CAPNTGYNEQFF
TGTGCCCCTAATACGGGGTACAATGAGCAGTTCTTC
>NA|NA|TRBV11-2|TRBJ2-3
CASSPEGHGTDTQYF
TGTGCCAGCAGCCCAGAGGGTCACGGCACAGATACGCAGTATTTT
>TRBD2|NA|TRBV11-3|TRBJ2-1
CASSPGVSGVYNEQFF
TGTGCCAGCAGCCCGGGGGTTAGCGGGGTCTACAATGAGCAGTTCTTC
>NA|NA|TRBV4-1|TRBJ2-7
CASSPRVTTEQYF
TGCGCCAGCAGCCCCCGGGTCACTACCGAGCAGTACTTC
>NA|NA|TRBV3-1/TRBV3-2|TRBJ1-4
CASSNGGGDEKLFF
TGTGCCAGCAGCAACGGGGGGGGAGATGAAAAACTGTTTTTT
>NA|once|TRBV10-3|TRBJ2-3
CAILRVDTQYF
TGTGCCATCCTTCGGGTAGATACGCAGTATTTT
>NA|NA|TRBV6-5|TRBJ1-1
CASTSNDRGTEAFF
TGTGCCAGCACCTCGAACGATAGGGGAACTGAAGCTTTCTTT
>NA|NA|TRBV10-3|TRBJ2-1
CAISEQGPSSYNEQFF
TGTGCCATCAGTGAACAGGGACCAAGCTCCTACAATGAGCAGTTCTTC
>NA|NA|TRBV5-4|TRBJ1-2
CASSVVAGMNYGYTF
TGTGCCAGCAGCGTGGTTGCGGGTATGAACTATGGCTACACCTTC
>TRBD1|NA|TRBV3-1/TRBV3-2|TRBJ2-4
CASSQAGTGGQGIQYF
TGTGCCAGCAGCCAAGCCGGGACAGGGGGCCAGGGCATTCAGTACTTC
>TRBD2|NA|TRBV18|TRBJ2-2
CASSSKAQLAGGPSNTGELFF
TGTGCCAGCTCTTCAAAAGCGCAACTAGCGGGGGGCCCTTCGAACACCGGGGAGCTGTTTTTT
>NA|NA|TRBV7-2|TRBJ1-6
CASSLVTGIGAPLHF
TGTGCCAGCAGCTTAGTAACAGGGATTGGAGCACCCCTCCACTTT
>NA|NA|TRBV5-1|TRBJ1-6
CASSLVGGVGNSPLHF
TGCGCCAGCAGCTTGGTCGGGGGGGTAGGCAATTCACCCCTCCACTTT
>NA|NA|TRBV4-2|TRBJ2-7
CASSQVGGSSYEQYF
TGTGCCAGCAGCCAAGTAGGAGGGAGCTCCTACGAGCAGTACTTC
>NA|NA|TRBV21-1|TRBJ1-1
CASPAVTDTEAFF
TGTGCCAGCCCGGCTGTGACAGACACTGAAGCTTTCTTT
>TRBD1|NA|TRBV5-5|TRBJ1-1
CASHPPNRGQANEAFF
TGTGCCAGTCACCCTCCCAATAGGGGACAGGCAAATGAAGCTTTCTTT
>TRBD2|once|TRBV4-2|TRBJ2-2
CASSQEPPRTSGGVVGGELFF
TGTGCCAGCAGCCAAGAACCCCCCCGTACTAGCGGGGGGGTTGTAGGCGGGGAGCTGTTTTTT
>TRBD1|NA|TRBV18|TRBJ1-3
CASSPPGQGSGNTIYF
TGTGCCAGCTCACCACCGGGACAGGGGTCTGGAAACACCATATATTTT
>NA|NA|TRBV20-1|TRBJ1-6
CSASTYMGSPLHF
TGCAGTGCTAGTACCTATATGGGCTCACCCCTCCACTTT
>TRBD1|NA|TRBV6-5|TRBJ1-2
CASQRTGTNYGYTF
TGTGCCAGCCAAAGGACAGGGACCAACTATGGCTACACCTTC
>TRBD1|NA|TRBV30|TRBJ1-4
CAWSVQRGQGLNEKLFF
TGTGCCTGGAGTGTACAAAGGGGACAGGGGCTCAATGAAAAACTGTTTTTT
>TRBD1|NA|TRBV19|TRBJ2-2
CASSPGQANTGELFF
TGTGCCAGTAGTCCGGGACAGGCGAACACCGGGGAGCTGTTTTTT
>TRBD2|NA|TRBV7-3|TRBJ2-1
CASSPRASGGNEQFF
TGTGCCAGCAGTCCTCGGGCTAGCGGGGGCAATGAGCAGTTCTTC
>TRBD2|NA|TRBV6-4|TRBJ2-3
CASSASAGGQDTQYF
TGTGCCAGCAGTGCTTCGGCGGGGGGTCAAGATACGCAGTATTTT
>TRBD2|NA|TRBV7-9|TRBJ2-3
CASSYAGGRGTDTQYF
TGTGCCAGCAGCTACGCGGGGGGGCGAGGCACAGATACGCAGTATTTT
>NA|NA|TRBV5-6|TRBJ1-2
CASSSKLMDSFNYGYTF
TGTGCCAGCAGCTCAAAGTTGATGGACAGTTTTAACTATGGCTACACCTTC
>TRBD2|few|TRBV15|TRBJ2-1
CATSIRAGGPHEQFF
TGTGCCACCAGCATAAGAGCGGGGGGCCCACATGAGCAGTTCTTC
>TRBD1|NA|TRBV7-6|TRBJ1-2
CASSLGTGGHGYTF
TGTGCCAGCAGCTTAGGGACAGGGGGCCATGGCTACACCTTC
>NA|once|TRBV7-2|TRBJ2-5
CASSPKTGTHQETQYF
TGTGCCAGCAGCCCTAAAACCGGGACTCACCAAGAGACCCAGTACTTC
>TRBD2|NA|TRBV7-2|TRBJ2-5
CASSSSSSGGARVTQYF
TGTGCCAGCAGCTCCTCTTCTAGCGGGGGGGCCCGGGTGACCCAGTACTTC
>TRBD2|NA|TRBV28|TRBJ2-1
CASSTGGLAGDNEQFF
TGTGCCAGCAGTACCGGGGGGCTAGCGGGCGACAATGAGCAGTTCTTC